This T cell receptor beta chain was retrieved from a study of metastatic and nonmetastatic thyroid tumors. Ten or more counts support this clone. This CDR3 spans 17 amino acids. V was clipped by 3 bases and J by 7 bases; unmatched bases: 16. TCRdb re-called clones via MiXCR from the PCR reads. This sample has approximately 42,000 clones; 20% to 25% occur once, and the top ten carry roughly 15%. Before thyroid surgery, none of the patients had received any treatment. The chain joins TRBV12-3 or TRBV12-4 to TRBJ2-5, with TRBD2 matching over 8 bases. This clonotype was obtained from a female donor with papillary thyroid cancer or a benign thyroid nodule (not recorded which). Some clones in this sample may be carry-over from other donors' samples. The sequencing input was tumor tissue. CDR3 sequence (DNA): TGTGCCAGCAGTTTTGGGTCCCCGGGGGGGACCAAAGGGACCCAGTACTTC. This encodes CASSFGSPGGTKGTQYF.